This T cell receptor (beta chain) was sequenced during a study of blood T cell repertoires in COVID-19 (dated by TCRdb to 2020 to 2021). For the wider study: Samples covering the acute and convalescent phases of COVID-19 were provided by collaborators in the United States, Italy and Spain. The repertoires were released in a freely available public database meant as a resource for research on the immune response to SARS-CoV-2. Where HLA class I and class II types were available, the types were taken from metadata supplied by the sample provider, not from assay-based typing. The sample metadata nearly always contained a de-identified subject ID, COVID-19 status, age in years and sex. The material from the prospective study consisted of cDNA or gDNA derived from T cells, B-cell-depleted T cells, or PBMCs. The dataset comprised deeply sampled blood TCRbeta repertoires from subjects exposed to, actively infected with, or recovered from COVID-19. Samples came from the ongoing ImmuneRACE study (first 160 participants) plus 1,254 subjects from 6 global collaborators. The full study reports these points: Clinical and demographic metadata were provided uncurated, with the amount varying by source and participant.

Reading the germline V gene gives CDR1 SGDLS and CDR2 YYNGEE. V is shortened by 0 bases, J by 2 bases, and the region joining them spans 11 bases. Reading from cysteine to phenylalanine, the CDR3 counts 15 amino acids. Left in the record is the CDR3 DNA by itself, 45 bases read in frame from the first base. TCRbeta CDR3 regions were amplified from genomic DNA using the immunoSEQ Assay, a bias-controlled multiplex PCR. In the original analysis: Nucleated cell counts per sample were estimated from amplification of reference gene primers within the assay. To quantify the absolute abundance of each unique TCRbeta CDR3 rearrangement, sequence reads were collapsed and filtered. For each sample, productive Simpson clonality was calculated as the square root of Simpson's diversity index over productive rearrangements. Entries here come from immuneACCESS through TCRdb and include only in-frame sequences with V and J called. Some clones fail to appear in such tables; in the studies checked, an unresolved V gene covers under half of the shortfall, and the cause of the remainder is unknown. That table gives V, J and clone size, and the DNA gave D and trimming. The sample data list about 120,000 clones, and about 83% of these were observed just once. Clones ranked in the top ten supply about 3.9% of the sample.

Collaborating institutions collected whole blood in K2EDTA tubes following their own protocols. For TCRbeta analysis, collaborators shipped samples in one of three forms: frozen whole blood, isolated PBMCs, or DNA extracted from either of those sample types. On this clone: Its antigen has not been determined. Base-call qualities are not available, and no considerably larger clone is one nucleotide away.

What was sequenced was peripheral blood. Here the chain combines TRBV9 and TRBJ1-1; the D segment cannot be called with confidence. The source is a man aged 55 to 70 with acute or convalescent COVID-19. The DNA reads as follows: TGTGCCAGCAGCGTAGCCGTCACTCATAACACTGAAGCTTTCTTT. Its protein product is CASSVAVTHNTEAFF.